This T cell receptor (beta chain) was captured in a study of cytomegalovirus exposure and HLA in healthy donors. The CDR3 covers 15 residues. Generated by immunoSEQ multiplex PCR, the TCRdb table keeps only in-frame clones and is missing some. The table lists about 160,000 clones, 91% of them singletons. Sequencing input: PBMCs. This sequence was found in a woman between 18 and 30 years old in good health and CMV-seropositive. The chain employs TRBV21-1 and TRBJ1-2; the table calls TRBD1, which could not be checked here. TRBV21-1 is assigned pseudogene status. CDR3 nucleotide sequence: TGTGCCAGCAGCAAAGCCCACACAGGGGGCGGTGGCTACACCTTC. Translating gives CASSKAHTGGGGYTF.